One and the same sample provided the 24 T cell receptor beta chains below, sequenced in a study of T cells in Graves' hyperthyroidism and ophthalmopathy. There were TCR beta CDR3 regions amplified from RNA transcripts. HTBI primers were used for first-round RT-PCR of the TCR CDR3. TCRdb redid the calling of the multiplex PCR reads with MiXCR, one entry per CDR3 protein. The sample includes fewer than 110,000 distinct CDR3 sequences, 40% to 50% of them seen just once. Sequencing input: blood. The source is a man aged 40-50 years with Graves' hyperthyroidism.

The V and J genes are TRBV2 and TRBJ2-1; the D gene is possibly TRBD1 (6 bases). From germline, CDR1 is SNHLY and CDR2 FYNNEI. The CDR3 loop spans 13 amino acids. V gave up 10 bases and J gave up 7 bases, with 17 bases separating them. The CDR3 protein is CAKATGLENEQFF. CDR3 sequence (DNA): TGTGCCAAGGCCACAGGGTTAGAGAATGAGCAGTTCTTC.

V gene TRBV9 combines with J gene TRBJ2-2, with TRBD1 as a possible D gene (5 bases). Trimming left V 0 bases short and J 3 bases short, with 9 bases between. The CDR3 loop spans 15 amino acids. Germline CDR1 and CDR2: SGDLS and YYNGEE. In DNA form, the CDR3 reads TGTGCCAGCAGCGTAGGTGCAGGGCACACCGGGGAGCTGTTTTTT. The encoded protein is CASSVGAGHTGELFF.

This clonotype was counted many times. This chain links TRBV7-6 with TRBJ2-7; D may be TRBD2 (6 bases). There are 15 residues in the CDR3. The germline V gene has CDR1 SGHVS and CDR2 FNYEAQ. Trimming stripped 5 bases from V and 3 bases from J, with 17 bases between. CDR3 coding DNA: TGTGCCAGCAGCAAATCTAGCGACCGTGGCTACGAGCAGTACTTC. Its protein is CASSKSSDRGYEQYF.

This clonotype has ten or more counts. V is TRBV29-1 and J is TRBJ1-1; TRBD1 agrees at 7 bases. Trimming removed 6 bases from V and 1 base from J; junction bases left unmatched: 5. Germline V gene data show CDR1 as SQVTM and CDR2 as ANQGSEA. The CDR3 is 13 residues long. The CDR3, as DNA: TGCAGCGTCCGAGGGGGCCGGAACACTGAAGCTTTCTTT. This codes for CSVRGGRNTEAFF.

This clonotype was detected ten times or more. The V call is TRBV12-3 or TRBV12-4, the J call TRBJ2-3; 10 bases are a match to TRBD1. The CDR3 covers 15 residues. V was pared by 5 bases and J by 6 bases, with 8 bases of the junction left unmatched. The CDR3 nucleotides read TGTGCCAGCAGTCGGGACAGGGGAGAAAGGGATACGCAGTATTTT. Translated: CASSRDRGERDTQYF.

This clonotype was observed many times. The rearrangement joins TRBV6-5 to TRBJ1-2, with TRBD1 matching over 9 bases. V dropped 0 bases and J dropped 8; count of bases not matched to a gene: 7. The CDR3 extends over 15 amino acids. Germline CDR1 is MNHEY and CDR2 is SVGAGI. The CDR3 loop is CASSYSSWTGEGYTF. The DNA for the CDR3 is TGTGCCAGCAGTTACTCGAGCTGGACAGGGGAGGGCTACACCTTC.

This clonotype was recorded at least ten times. Here the CDR3 reads CASSLSGTLTYEQYF. DNA of the CDR3: TGCGCCAGCAGCTTGTCGGGGACACTAACCTACGAGCAGTACTTC. This chain links TRBV5-1 with TRBJ2-7; possible D gene TRBD1, 6 bases. The CDR3 loop spans 15 amino acids. Deletions cut 1 base from V and 2 bases from J, with 13 bases between. CDR1 and CDR2 (germline): SGHRS, YFSETQ.

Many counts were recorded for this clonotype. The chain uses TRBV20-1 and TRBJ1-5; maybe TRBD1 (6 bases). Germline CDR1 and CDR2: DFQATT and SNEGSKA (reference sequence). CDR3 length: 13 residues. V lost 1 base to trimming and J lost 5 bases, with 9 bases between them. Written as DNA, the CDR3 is TGCAGTGCTAGAGGACAGGACTATCAGCCCCAGCATTTT. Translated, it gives CSARGQDYQPQHF.

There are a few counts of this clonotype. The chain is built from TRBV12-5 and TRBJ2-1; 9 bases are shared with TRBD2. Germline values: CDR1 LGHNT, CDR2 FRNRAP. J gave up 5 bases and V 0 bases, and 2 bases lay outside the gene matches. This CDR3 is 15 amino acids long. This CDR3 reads CASGLVAGGHNEQFF. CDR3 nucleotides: TGTGCTAGTGGTTTGGTAGCGGGGGGCCACAATGAGCAGTTCTTC.

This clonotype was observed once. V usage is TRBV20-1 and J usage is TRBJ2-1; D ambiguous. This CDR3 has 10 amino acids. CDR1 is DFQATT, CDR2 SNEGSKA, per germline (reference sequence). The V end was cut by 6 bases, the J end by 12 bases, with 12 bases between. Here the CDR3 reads CSAGLDTQFF. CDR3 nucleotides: TGCAGTGCCGGGTTGGATACGCAGTTCTTC.

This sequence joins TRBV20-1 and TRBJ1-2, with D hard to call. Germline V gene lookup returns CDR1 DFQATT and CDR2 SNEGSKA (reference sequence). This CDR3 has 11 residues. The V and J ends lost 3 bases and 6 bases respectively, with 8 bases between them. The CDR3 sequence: CSASPNNGYTF. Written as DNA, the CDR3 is TGCAGTGCTAGCCCTAATAATGGCTACACCTTC.

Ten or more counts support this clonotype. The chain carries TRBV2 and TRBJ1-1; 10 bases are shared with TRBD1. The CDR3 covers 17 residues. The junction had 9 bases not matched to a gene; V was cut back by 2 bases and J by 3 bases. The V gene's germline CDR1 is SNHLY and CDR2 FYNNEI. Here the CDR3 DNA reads TGTGCCAGCAGTGAATCGACAGGGGGCGTAAGATACACTGAAGCTTTCTTT. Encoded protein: CASSESTGGVRYTEAFF.

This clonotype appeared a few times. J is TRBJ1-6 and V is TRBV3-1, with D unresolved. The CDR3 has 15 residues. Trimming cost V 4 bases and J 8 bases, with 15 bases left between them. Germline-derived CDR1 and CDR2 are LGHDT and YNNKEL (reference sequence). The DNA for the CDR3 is TGTGCCAGCAGCCGAAGGAGCCCCTCGGATTCACCCCTCCACTTT. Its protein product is CASSRRSPSDSPLHF.

The CDR3 DNA reads as TGTGCCAGCAGCTTCACAGGGGGCACTGAAGCTTTCTTT. It is translated as CASSFTGGTEAFF. The chain joins TRBV7-8 to TRBJ1-1; TRBD1 matches 8 bases. CDR3 length: 13 amino acids. Germline CDR1 and CDR2: SGHVS and FQNEAQ. Unmatched junction bases numbered 1, after V lost 3 bases and J lost 4 bases.

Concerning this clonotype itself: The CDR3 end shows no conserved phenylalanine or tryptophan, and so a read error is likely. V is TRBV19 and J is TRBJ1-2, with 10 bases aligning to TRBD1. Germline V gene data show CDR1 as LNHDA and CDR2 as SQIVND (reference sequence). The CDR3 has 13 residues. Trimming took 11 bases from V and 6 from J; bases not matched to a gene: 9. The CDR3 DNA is TGTGCCTGGAGTTTCGACAGGGGGCATGGCTACACCCTC. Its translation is CAWSFDRGHGYTL.

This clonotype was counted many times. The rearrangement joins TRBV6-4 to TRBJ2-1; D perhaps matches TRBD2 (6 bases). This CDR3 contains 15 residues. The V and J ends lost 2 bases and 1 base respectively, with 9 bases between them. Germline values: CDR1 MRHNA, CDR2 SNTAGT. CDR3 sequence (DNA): TGTGCCAGCAGTGACGATGCGGGGTCCTACAATGAGCAGTTCTTC. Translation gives CASSDDAGSYNEQFF.

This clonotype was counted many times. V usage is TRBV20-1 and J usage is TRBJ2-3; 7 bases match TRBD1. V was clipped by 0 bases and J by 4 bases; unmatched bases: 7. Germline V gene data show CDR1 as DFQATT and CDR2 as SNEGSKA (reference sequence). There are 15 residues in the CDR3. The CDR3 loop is CSARDLGGWADTQYF. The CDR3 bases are TGCAGTGCTAGAGATCTAGGGGGCTGGGCAGATACGCAGTATTTT.

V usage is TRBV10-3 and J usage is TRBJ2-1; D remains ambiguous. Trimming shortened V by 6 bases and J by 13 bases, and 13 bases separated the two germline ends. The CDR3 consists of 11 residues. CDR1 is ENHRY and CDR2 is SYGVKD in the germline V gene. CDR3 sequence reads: CAIRDGPPQFF. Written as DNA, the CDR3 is TGTGCCATCAGGGATGGGCCGCCACAGTTCTTC.

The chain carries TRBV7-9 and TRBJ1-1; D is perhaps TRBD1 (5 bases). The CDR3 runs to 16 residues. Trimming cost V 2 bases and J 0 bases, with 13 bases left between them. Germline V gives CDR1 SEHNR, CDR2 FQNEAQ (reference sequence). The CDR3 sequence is CASSLKGLTLNTEAFF. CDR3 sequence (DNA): TGTGCCAGCAGCTTAAAGGGACTGACATTGAACACTGAAGCTTTCTTT.

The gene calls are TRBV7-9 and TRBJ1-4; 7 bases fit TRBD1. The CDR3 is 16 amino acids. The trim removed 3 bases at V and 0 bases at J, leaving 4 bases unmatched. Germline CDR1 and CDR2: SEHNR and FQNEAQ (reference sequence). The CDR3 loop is CASSLGQQATNEKLFF. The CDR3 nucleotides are TGTGCCAGCAGCTTGGGACAGCAAGCAACTAATGAAAAACTGTTTTTT.

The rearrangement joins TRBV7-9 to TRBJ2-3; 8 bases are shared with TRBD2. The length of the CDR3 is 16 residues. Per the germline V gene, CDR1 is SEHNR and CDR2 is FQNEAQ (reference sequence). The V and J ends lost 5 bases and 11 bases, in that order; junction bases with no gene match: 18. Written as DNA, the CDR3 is TGTGCCAGCAGCCCTAATAGCGGGGCGGGTTACAATGAGCAGTATTTT. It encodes CASSPNSGAGYNEQYF.

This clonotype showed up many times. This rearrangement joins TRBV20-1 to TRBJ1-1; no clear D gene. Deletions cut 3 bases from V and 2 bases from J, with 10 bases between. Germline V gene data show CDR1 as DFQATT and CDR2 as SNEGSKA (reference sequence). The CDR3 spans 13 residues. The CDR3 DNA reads TGCAGTGCTAGCAGACGGAGAAACACTGAAGCTTTCTTT. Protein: CSASRRRNTEAFF.

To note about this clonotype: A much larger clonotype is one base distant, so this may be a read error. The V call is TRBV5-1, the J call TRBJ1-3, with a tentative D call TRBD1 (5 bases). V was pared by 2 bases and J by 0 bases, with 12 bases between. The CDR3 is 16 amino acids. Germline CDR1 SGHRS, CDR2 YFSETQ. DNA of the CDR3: TGCGCCAGCAGCTTAGAGACCGGGACCTCTGGAAACACCATATATTTT. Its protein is CASSLETGTSGNTIYF.

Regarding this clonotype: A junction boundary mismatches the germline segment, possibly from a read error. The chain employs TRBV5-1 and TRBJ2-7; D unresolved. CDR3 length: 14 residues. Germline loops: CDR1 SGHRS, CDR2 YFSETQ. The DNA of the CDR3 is TGCGTCAGCAGCTTAGAGGACCGAACCTACGAGCAGTACTTC. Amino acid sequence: CVSSLEDRTYEQYF. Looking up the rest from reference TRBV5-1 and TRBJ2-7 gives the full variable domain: KAGVTQTPRYLIKTRGQQVTLSCSPISGHRSVSWYQQTPGQGLQFLFEYFSETQRNKGNFPGRFSGRQFSNSRSEMNVSTLELGDSALYLCVSSLEDRTYEQYFGPGTRLTVT.